This T cell receptor (beta chain) was found in a study of OX40 agonist ivuxolimab in advanced cancers. Background on the study: Patient treatment consisted of intravenous ivuxolimab administration every 2 weeks at 0.01 to 10 mg/kg. The study's findings and limits: The study observed clonal expansion of CD4+ and CD8+ blood T cells by week 6 at 0.1 to 3.0 mg/kg.

Germline V gene sequence: CDR1 MDHEN, CDR2 SYDVKM. The CDR3 extends over 15 amino acids. V lost 6 bases, J lost 0 bases, and 14 bases lay in between. About this clone itself: Its target is unknown.

Sequenced by immunoSEQ multiplex PCR; TCRdb stores in-frame clones only, minus some. Here the sample spans 71,000 or so clones, 93% being singletons. The sequence was collected from an adult with an advanced solid tumor such as melanoma, head and neck, liver or kidney cancer. This rearrangement joins TRBV28 to TRBJ1-2; D perhaps matches TRBD1 (5 bases). The sequences come from CD4+ or CD8+ T cells sorted from blood, collected in a trial of the OX40 agonist ivuxolimab. The CDR3 loop reads CASRNLGGANYGYTF. The CDR3 region has the DNA TGTGCCAGCAGGAATCTCGGAGGGGCTAACTATGGCTACACCTTC.